A single sample gave rise to the 26 T cell receptor beta chains below, sequenced in a study of T cells in Graves' hyperthyroidism and ophthalmopathy. Amplified TCR beta CDR3 regions derived from RNA transcripts. HTBI primers were used for first-round RT-PCR of the TCR CDR3. Via MiXCR, TCRdb re-called the multiplex PCR reads, giving one row per CDR3 protein. The data show 350,000 to 500,000 distinct CDR3 sequences, with roughly an eighth seen just once and less than 6.5% held by the top ten. The material sequenced was blood. These receptors originate from a woman under 30 with Graves' hyperthyroidism.

A few counts support this clonotype. This chain connects TRBV29-1 to TRBJ1-1; D uncertain. Germline lookup yields CDR1 SQVTM and CDR2 ANQGSEA. V was clipped by 0 bases and J by 7 bases, with 9 bases between them. This CDR3 contains 12 residues. The CDR3 DNA reads as TGCAGCGTTGAAGATAGAAGGGTTGAAGCTTTCTTT. This translates into CSVEDRRVEAFF.

In its sample, this clonotype was seen many times. The chain recombines TRBV2 with TRBJ2-7, with a tentative D call TRBD2 (6 bases). The CDR3 covers 13 residues. Germline V gene sequence: CDR1 SNHLY, CDR2 FYNNEI. V lost 5 bases and J lost 2, with 10 bases in between. The CDR3 is CASSRDSTYEQYF. CDR3 in DNA: TGTGCCAGCAGTCGGGACTCGACCTACGAGCAGTACTTC.

This clonotype has more than one count but fewer than ten. The chain couples TRBV7-9 to TRBJ2-1; tentative D call: TRBD2 (6 bases). CDR1 is SEHNR and CDR2 is FQNEAQ in the germline V gene (reference sequence). Trimming left V 3 bases short and J 6 bases short, with 12 bases between. The CDR3 is 14 residues long. The chain's CDR3 is CASSFLGGFNEQFF. The CDR3 DNA follows: TGTGCCAGCAGCTTCCTGGGGGGTTTCAATGAGCAGTTCTTC. The full variable domain, its missing parts supplied by reference TRBV7-9 and TRBJ2-1, is DTGVSQNPRHKITKRGQNVTFRCDPISEHNRLYWYRQTLGQGPEFLTYFQNEAQLEKSRLLSDRFSAERPKGSFSTLEIQRTEQGDSAMYLCASSFLGGFNEQFFGPGTRLTVL.

As to this clonotype: With a much larger clone just one base away, this may be a read error. The chain links TRBV28 to TRBJ2-2; D is unresolved. CDR1 is MDHEN and CDR2 is SYDVKM in the germline V gene. There are 11 residues in the CDR3. Trimming took off 3 bases at V and 7 bases at J, with 3 bases between the two ends. The CDR3 nucleotides read TGTGCCAGCAGTTTTTACGGGGAGCTGTTTTTT. Its protein is CASSFYGELFF. The full variable domain, its missing parts supplied by reference TRBV28 and TRBJ2-2, is DVKVTQSSRYLVKRTGEKVFLECVQDMDHENMFWYRQDPGLGLRLIYFSYDVKMKEKGDIPEGYSVSREKKERFSLILESASTNQTSMYLCASSFYGELFFGEGSRLTVL.

The chain joins TRBV30 to TRBJ2-1; a possible D gene is TRBD2 (5 bases). The CDR3 consists of 12 residues. The germline V and J ends were trimmed by 1 base and 6 bases, with 7 bases remaining between them. Germline V gene sequence: CDR1 GTSNPN, CDR2 SVGIG (reference sequence). The CDR3 DNA follows: TGTGCCTGGAGTGCTGGAGGCAATGAGCAGTTCTTC. Encoded protein: CAWSAGGNEQFF.

The chain couples TRBV28 to TRBJ2-1, with 7 bases identical to TRBD2. The CDR3 totals 15 residues. Unmatched junction bases numbered 8, after V lost 5 bases and J lost 4 bases. Germline CDR1 is MDHEN and CDR2 is SYDVKM. CDR3 coding DNA: TGTGCCAGCAGTCCTCTGACTAGCTCGTACAATGAGCAGTTCTTC. Amino acids: CASSPLTSSYNEQFF.

This clonotype was observed at least ten times. The chain is built from TRBV19 and TRBJ2-7, with 12 bases fitting TRBD1. The CDR3 has 15 amino acids. The ends lost 8 bases at V and 3 bases at J; junction bases unmatched: 8. Germline CDR1 and CDR2: LNHDA and SQIVND (reference sequence). DNA for the CDR3: TGTGCCAGTGGTCGCGGGACAGGGGGCGGCTACGAGCAGTACTTC. Its translation is CASGRGTGGGYEQYF. Using reference TRBV19 and TRBJ2-7 for the parts outside the CDR3, the full variable domain is DGGITQSPKYLFRKEGQNVTLSCEQNLNHDAMYWYRQDPGQGLRLIYYSQIVNDFQKGDIAEGYSVSREKKESFPLTVTSAQKNPTAFYLCASGRGTGGGYEQYFGPGTRLTVT.

The chain combines TRBV30 with TRBJ2-7; D is undetermined. The CDR3 has 12 amino acids. The V gene lost 0 bases and the J gene lost 5 bases, with 8 bases spanning the gap. Germline V gene lookup returns CDR1 GTSNPN and CDR2 SVGIG (reference sequence). The CDR3 coding sequence is TGTGCCTGGAGTGTCCTGGGTGACGAGCAGTACTTC. Its protein is CAWSVLGDEQYF.

The sample holds many counts of this clonotype. The chain joins TRBV10-3 to TRBJ2-7; tentatively, D is TRBD1 (8 bases). The germline V gene encodes CDR1 ENHRY and CDR2 SYGVKD. V dropped 6 bases and J dropped 3 bases, with 21 bases sitting between them. This CDR3 has 16 residues. The CDR3, as DNA: TGTGCCATCAGGGGGGGGACAGGTGTCGAGGTCTACGAGCAGTACTTC. Amino acid sequence: CAIRGGTGVEVYEQYF.

V usage is TRBV9 and J usage is TRBJ2-2, with 8 bases lining up with TRBD2. Trimming at V came to 3 bases and at J to 2 bases, leaving 6 bases not matched to a gene. Germline CDR1 SGDLS, CDR2 YYNGEE. The CDR3 consists of 16 residues. Here the CDR3 reads CASSARTSRNTGELFF. CDR3 coding DNA: TGTGCCAGCAGCGCAAGGACTAGCCGTAACACCGGGGAGCTGTTTTTT.

In this sample, this clonotype turned up many times. The rearrangement links TRBV12-5 to TRBJ1-1; D is perhaps TRBD1 (6 bases). Trimming removed 6 bases from V and 4 bases from J, with 15 bases in between. This CDR3 has 14 amino acids. Germline V gene sequence: CDR1 LGHNT, CDR2 FRNRAP. CDR3: CASGSGVGGTEAFF. The DNA for the CDR3 is TGTGCTAGTGGATCAGGGGTGGGGGGCACTGAAGCTTTCTTT.

V usage is TRBV20-1 and J usage is TRBJ1-5; TRBD1 agrees at 8 bases. The germline V gene encodes CDR1 DFQATT and CDR2 SNEGSKA (reference sequence). This CDR3 comprises 14 residues. J was trimmed by 5 bases and V by 6 bases; bases with no gene match: 9. The CDR3 coding sequence is TGCAGTGCCAAATTTAGGACAGGGCATCAGCCCCAGCATTTT. This translates into CSAKFRTGHQPQHF.

This clonotype was detected a few times. This sequence joins TRBV2 and TRBJ2-1; 10 nucleotides line up with TRBD2. CDR3 size: 22 residues. The germline CDR1 and CDR2 sequences are SNHLY and FYNNEI. V dropped 5 bases and J dropped 0; count of bases not matched to a gene: 22. In nucleotides, the CDR3 is TGTGCCAGCAGTTGGTCGGGCAGGGAAGTTATCCCTAGCGGGAGCTCCTACAATGAGCAGTTCTTC. Protein sequence: CASSWSGREVIPSGSSYNEQFF. The full variable domain, in which reference TRBV2 and TRBJ2-1 provide the parts outside the CDR3, is EPEVTQTPSHQVTQMGQEVILRCVPISNHLYFYWYRQILGQKVEFLVSFYNNEISEKSEIFDDQFSVERPDGSNFTLKIRSTKLEDSAMYFCASSWSGREVIPSGSSYNEQFFGPGTRLTVL.

The sample holds many counts of this clonotype. V usage is TRBV2 and J usage is TRBJ1-5, with TRBD1 as a possible D gene (6 bases). CDR1 SNHLY and CDR2 FYNNEI come from the germline V gene. The V and J ends lost 2 bases and 10 bases respectively, with 15 bases between them. The CDR3 has 14 residues. CDR3 in DNA: TGTGCCAGCAGTGAACGGGCAGGGGAACAACCCCAGCATTTT. It is translated as CASSERAGEQPQHF.

This clonotype has a count of ten or more. The chain employs TRBV10-3 and TRBJ2-1, with TRBD2 identical over 14 bases. This CDR3 spans 17 amino acids. The V and J ends lost 4 bases and 8 bases, in that order; junction bases with no gene match: 10. In germline, CDR1 is ENHRY, CDR2 SYGVKD. The CDR3 sequence is CAISGARGTSGSDEQFF. The CDR3 DNA reads TGTGCCATCAGTGGAGCCAGAGGGACTAGCGGGAGTGATGAGCAGTTCTTC.

The J gene is TRBJ1-2, the V gene TRBV20-1, with TRBD1 identical over 10 bases. Germline V gene lookup returns CDR1 DFQATT and CDR2 SNEGSKA (reference sequence). This CDR3 contains 13 residues. Trimming cost V 3 bases and J 2 bases; bases outside gene matches: 0. Here the CDR3 DNA reads TGCAGTGCTAGGACAGGGGGCAACTATGGCTACACCTTC. This translates into CSARTGGNYGYTF.

The J gene is TRBJ2-1, the V gene TRBV20-1, with D unclear. Deletions cut 1 base from V and 2 bases from J, with 6 bases between. Germline values: CDR1 DFQATT, CDR2 SNEGSKA (reference sequence). The CDR3 sequence is 13 residues long. CDR3 protein: CSARVQPYNEQFF. CDR3 nucleotide sequence: TGCAGTGCTAGAGTACAGCCCTACAATGAGCAGTTCTTC.

This clonotype was found a few times. Its ends do not fully match the called genes, so a read error is possible. V and J are TRBV12-3 or TRBV12-4 and TRBJ2-7; D not resolved. CDR3 size: 12 residues. CDR3 in DNA: TGTGCCAGCAGTCAAACCCTTTACGAGCAGTGCTTC. This sequence encodes CASSQTLYEQCF.

The V call is TRBV7-9, the J call TRBJ1-1; 8 bases match TRBD1. The germline CDR1 and CDR2 sequences are SEHNR and FQNEAQ (reference sequence). The J segment lost 1 base and the V segment lost 5 bases, leaving 12 bases of the junction unmatched. CDR3 length: 17 amino acids. The CDR3: CASSTPGDTGGNTEAFF. In nucleotides, the CDR3 is TGTGCCAGCAGCACCCCGGGGGACACAGGGGGGAACACTGAAGCTTTCTTT.

The J gene is TRBJ2-5, the V gene TRBV9; 10 positions agree with TRBD2. V dropped 0 bases and J dropped 1; count of bases not matched to a gene: 6. The germline V gene has CDR1 SGDLS and CDR2 YYNGEE. This CDR3 is 17 amino acids long. This chain's CDR3 is CASSVGGLAGAQETQYF. The DNA of the CDR3 is TGTGCCAGCAGCGTAGGGGGGCTAGCGGGGGCCCAAGAGACCCAGTACTTC.

The chain recombines TRBV28 with TRBJ2-1; 9 nucleotides align to TRBD2. The germline gives CDR1 MDHEN, CDR2 SYDVKM. J was trimmed by 3 bases and V by 7 bases; bases with no gene match: 13. This CDR3 region has 17 residues. As DNA, the CDR3 is TGTGCCAGCACTACTCACATGGGGCGGGAGGGCTACAATGAGCAGTTCTTC. It codes for CASTTHMGREGYNEQFF.

In its sample, this clonotype was seen many times. The chain joins TRBV9 to TRBJ2-3, with a tentative D call TRBD2 (5 bases). Germline V gene data show CDR1 as SGDLS and CDR2 as YYNGEE. There are 16 residues in the CDR3. V lost 1 base to trimming and J lost 2 bases, with 14 bases between them. The DNA of the CDR3 is TGTGCCAGCAGCGTATCCGGAGCGGATTCCACAGATACGCAGTATTTT. As protein: CASSVSGADSTDTQYF.

The chain joins TRBV6-2 or TRBV6-3 to TRBJ2-3; 13 positions agree with TRBD2. The germline V gene has CDR1 MNHEY and CDR2 SVGEGT. Trimming cost V 4 bases and J 10 bases; bases outside gene matches: 11. The CDR3 totals 16 residues. CDR3 in amino acids: CASSFRTSGSFDPQYF. The CDR3 nucleotides are TGTGCCAGCAGTTTTAGGACTAGCGGGAGTTTTGATCCGCAGTATTTT.

The genes are TRBV19 and TRBJ2-2; no firm D call. From germline, CDR1 is LNHDA and CDR2 SQIVND (reference sequence). The CDR3 is made up of 12 amino acids. V was shortened by 1 base and J by 6 bases, with 3 bases between the two germline ends. CDR3 in amino acids: CASSIGPGELFF. CDR3 DNA sequence: TGTGCCAGTAGTATAGGGCCCGGGGAGCTGTTTTTT.

This clonotype has ten or more counts. The chain combines TRBV20-1 with TRBJ2-7, with D possibly TRBD2 on 6 matching bases. Germline V gives CDR1 DFQATT, CDR2 SNEGSKA (reference sequence). The CDR3 sequence is 14 residues long. Trimming removed 2 bases from V and 0 bases from J, with 11 bases in between. The CDR3 loop reads CSARLRGSSYEQYF. As DNA, the CDR3 is TGCAGTGCTAGATTGCGGGGTAGCTCCTACGAGCAGTACTTC.

There are a few counts of this clonotype. The conserved final phenylalanine or tryptophan is absent from the CDR3, which likely points to a read error. CDR3 in amino acids: CAWSVSDTEAFL. DNA for the CDR3: TGTGCCTGGAGTGTAAGCGACACTGAAGCTTTCCTT. The genes are TRBV30 and TRBJ1-1; no firm D call. Per the germline V gene, CDR1 is GTSNPN and CDR2 is SVGIG (reference sequence). Deletions cut 0 bases from V and 3 bases from J, with 5 bases between. CDR3 length: 12 amino acids.